This TCR beta chain originates from a study of T cells expressing NK-cell markers. From the 5' RACE reads, TCRdb lists one entry per CDR3 protein and no DNA. In all, the sample yields some 390,000 distinct CDR3 sequences. Specimen: blood T cells: a sorted CD56 or NKG2C T cell subset, CD4+ or CD8+ T cells, or bulk PBMC T cells (not recorded which). The TCR originated in a woman between 45 and 65 years old in good health.

CDR3: CASKESSGSSNEQFF. This rearrangement joins TRBV5-1 to TRBJ2-1; TCRdb reports TRBD2, a call that lacks DNA to check it against. Per germline, CDR1 SGHRS and CDR2 YFSETQ. This CDR3 has 15 residues. Together with reference TRBV5-1 and TRBJ2-1, the CDR3 gives the full variable domain: KAGVTQTPRYLIKTRGQQVTLSCSPISGHRSVSWYQQTPGQGLQFLFEYFSETQRNKGNFPGRFSGRQFSNSRSEMNVSTLELGDSALYLCASKESSGSSNEQFFGPGTRLTVL.